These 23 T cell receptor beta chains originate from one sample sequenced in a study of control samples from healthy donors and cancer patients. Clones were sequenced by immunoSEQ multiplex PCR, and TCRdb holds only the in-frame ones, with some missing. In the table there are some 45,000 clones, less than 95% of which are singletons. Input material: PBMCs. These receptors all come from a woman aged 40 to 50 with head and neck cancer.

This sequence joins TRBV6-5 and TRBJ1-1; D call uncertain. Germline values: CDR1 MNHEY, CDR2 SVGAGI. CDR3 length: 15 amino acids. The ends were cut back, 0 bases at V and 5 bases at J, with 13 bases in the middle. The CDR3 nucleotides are TGTGCCAGCAGTTACTCAGCGGGCGTCAAGACTGAAGCTTTCTTT. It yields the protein CASSYSAGVKTEAFF.

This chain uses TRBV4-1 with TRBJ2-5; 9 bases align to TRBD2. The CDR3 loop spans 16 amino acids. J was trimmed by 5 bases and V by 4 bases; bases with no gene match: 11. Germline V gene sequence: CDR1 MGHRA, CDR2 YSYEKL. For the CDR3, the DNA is TGCGCCAGCAGCCCTTTCTATGGCGGGAGGGGTGAGACCCAGTACTTC. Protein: CASSPFYGGRGETQYF.

The CDR3 region has the DNA TGCGCCAGCAGCTGGAGGGGCCAGAGCACAGATACGCAGTATTTT. Amino acid sequence: CASSWRGQSTDTQYF. This chain uses TRBV5-1 with TRBJ2-3, with D perhaps TRBD2 (6 bases). Trimming left V 3 bases short and J 0 bases short, with 11 bases between. Germline values: CDR1 SGHRS, CDR2 YFSETQ. This CDR3 is built from 15 residues.

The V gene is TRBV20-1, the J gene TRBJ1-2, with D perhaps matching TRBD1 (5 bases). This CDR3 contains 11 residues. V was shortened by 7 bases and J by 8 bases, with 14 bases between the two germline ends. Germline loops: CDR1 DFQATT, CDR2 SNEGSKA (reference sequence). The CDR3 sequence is CSVNRGVGYTF. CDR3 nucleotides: TGCAGTGTAAATCGGGGGGTAGGCTACACCTTC.

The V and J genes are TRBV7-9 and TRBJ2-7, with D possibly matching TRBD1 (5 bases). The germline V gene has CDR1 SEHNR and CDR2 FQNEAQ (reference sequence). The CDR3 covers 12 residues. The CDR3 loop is CAFDQGVYEQYF. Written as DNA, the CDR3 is TGTGCGTTTGATCAGGGTGTCTACGAGCAGTACTTC.

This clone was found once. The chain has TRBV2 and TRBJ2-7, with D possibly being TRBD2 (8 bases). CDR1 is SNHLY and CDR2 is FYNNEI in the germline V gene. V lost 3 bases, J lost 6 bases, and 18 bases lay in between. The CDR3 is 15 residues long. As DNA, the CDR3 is TGTGCCAGCAGTGACCCCGGGACTAGGGGGCTCGAGCAGTACTTC. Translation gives CASSDPGTRGLEQYF.

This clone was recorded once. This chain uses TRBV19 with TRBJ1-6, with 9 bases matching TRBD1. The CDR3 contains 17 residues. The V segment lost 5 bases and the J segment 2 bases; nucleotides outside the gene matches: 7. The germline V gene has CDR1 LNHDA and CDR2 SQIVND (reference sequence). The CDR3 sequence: CASSLDRGDTYNSPLHF. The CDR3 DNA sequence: TGTGCCAGTAGTCTGGACAGGGGAGATACCTATAATTCACCCCTCCACTTT. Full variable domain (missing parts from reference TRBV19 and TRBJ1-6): DGGITQSPKYLFRKEGQNVTLSCEQNLNHDAMYWYRQDPGQGLRLIYYSQIVNDFQKGDIAEGYSVSREKKESFPLTVTSAQKNPTAFYLCASSLDRGDTYNSPLHFGNGTRLTVT.

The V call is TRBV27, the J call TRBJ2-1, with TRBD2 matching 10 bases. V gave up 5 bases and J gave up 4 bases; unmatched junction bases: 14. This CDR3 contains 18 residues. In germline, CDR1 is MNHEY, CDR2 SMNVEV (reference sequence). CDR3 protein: CASSPFRFGLAEYNEQFF. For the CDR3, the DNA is TGTGCCAGCAGTCCCTTTCGATTCGGACTAGCGGAATACAATGAGCAGTTCTTC.

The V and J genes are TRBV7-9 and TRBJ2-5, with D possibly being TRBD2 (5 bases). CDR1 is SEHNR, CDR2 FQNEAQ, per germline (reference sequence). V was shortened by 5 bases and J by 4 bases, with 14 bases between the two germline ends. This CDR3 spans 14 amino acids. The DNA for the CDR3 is TGTGCCAGCAGCCCCCCTGCGGGCCCAGAGACCCAGTACTTC. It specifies CASSPPAGPETQYF.

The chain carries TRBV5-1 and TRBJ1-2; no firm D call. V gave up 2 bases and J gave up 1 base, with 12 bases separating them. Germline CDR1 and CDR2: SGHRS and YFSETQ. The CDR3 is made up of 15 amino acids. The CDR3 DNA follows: TGCGCCAGCAGCTTTGGGGTGAACCTTAACTATGGCTACACCTTC. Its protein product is CASSFGVNLNYGYTF.

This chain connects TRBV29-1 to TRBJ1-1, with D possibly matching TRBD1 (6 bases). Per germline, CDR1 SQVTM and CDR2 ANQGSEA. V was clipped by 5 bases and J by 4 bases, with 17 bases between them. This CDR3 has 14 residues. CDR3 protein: CSVNLQGVGTEAFF. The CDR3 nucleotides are TGCAGCGTTAACCTACAGGGAGTGGGCACTGAAGCTTTCTTT.

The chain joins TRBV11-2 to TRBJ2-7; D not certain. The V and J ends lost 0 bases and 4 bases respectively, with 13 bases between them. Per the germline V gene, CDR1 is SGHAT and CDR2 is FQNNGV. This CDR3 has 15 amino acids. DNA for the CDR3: TGTGCCAGCAGCTTAGAGTCAGGAAGACAATACGAGCAGTACTTC. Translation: CASSLESGRQYEQYF.

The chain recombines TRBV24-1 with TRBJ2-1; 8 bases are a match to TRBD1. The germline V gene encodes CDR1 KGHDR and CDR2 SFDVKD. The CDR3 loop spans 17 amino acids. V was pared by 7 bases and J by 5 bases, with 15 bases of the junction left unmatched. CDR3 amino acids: CATSSRLSGTGHNEQFF. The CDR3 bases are TGTGCCACCAGCTCGCGCCTTTCCGGGACAGGACACAATGAGCAGTTCTTC.

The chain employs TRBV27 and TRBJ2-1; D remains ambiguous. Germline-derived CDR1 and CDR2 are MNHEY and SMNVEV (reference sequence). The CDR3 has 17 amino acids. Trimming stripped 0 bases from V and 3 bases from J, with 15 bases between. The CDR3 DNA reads TGTGCCAGCAGTTTATCCCCAGCGAGTTTGGGCTACAATGAGCAGTTCTTC. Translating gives CASSLSPASLGYNEQFF.

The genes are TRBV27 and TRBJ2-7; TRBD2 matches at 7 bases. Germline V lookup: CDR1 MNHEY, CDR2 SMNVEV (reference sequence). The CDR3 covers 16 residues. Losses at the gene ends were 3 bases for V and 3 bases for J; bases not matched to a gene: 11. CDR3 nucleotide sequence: TGTGCCAGCAGTTTCCTATCGGGGGGACCCCTCTACGAGCAGTACTTC. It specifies CASSFLSGGPLYEQYF.

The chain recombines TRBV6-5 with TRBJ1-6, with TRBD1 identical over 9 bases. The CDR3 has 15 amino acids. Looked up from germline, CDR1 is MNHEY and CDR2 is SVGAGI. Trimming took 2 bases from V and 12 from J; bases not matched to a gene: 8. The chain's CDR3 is CASSYPGQGERPLHF. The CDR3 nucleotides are TGTGCCAGCAGTTACCCGGGACAGGGTGAAAGACCCCTCCACTTT.

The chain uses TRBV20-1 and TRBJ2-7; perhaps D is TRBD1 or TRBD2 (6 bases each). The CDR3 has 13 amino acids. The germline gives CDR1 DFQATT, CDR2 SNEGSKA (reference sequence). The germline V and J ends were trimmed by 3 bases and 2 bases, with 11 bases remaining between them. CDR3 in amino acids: CSASRGPPYEQYF. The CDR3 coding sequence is TGCAGTGCTAGTCGGGGGCCCCCCTACGAGCAGTACTTC.

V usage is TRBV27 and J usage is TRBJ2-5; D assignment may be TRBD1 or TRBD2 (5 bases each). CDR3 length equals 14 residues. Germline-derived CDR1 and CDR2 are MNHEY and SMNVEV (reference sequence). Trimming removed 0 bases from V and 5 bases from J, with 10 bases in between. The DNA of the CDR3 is TGTGCCAGCAGTTTATCGAACTGGGGGGAGACCCAGTACTTC. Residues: CASSLSNWGETQYF.

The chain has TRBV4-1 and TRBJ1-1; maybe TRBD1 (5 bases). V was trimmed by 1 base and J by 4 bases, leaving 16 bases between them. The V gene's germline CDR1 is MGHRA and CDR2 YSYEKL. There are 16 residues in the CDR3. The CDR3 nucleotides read TGCGCCAGCAGCCAAGGCGGGGGGGGATCGGGCACTGAAGCTTTCTTT. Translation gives CASSQGGGGSGTEAFF.

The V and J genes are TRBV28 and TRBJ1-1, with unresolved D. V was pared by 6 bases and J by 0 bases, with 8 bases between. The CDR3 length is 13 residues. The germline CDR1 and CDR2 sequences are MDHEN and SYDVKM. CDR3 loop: CASSGNLNTEAFF. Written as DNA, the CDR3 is TGTGCCAGCAGCGGCAACCTGAACACTGAAGCTTTCTTT. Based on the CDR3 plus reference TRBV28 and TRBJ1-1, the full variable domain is DVKVTQSSRYLVKRTGEKVFLECVQDMDHENMFWYRQDPGLGLRLIYFSYDVKMKEKGDIPEGYSVSREKKERFSLILESASTNQTSMYLCASSGNLNTEAFFGQGTRLTVV.

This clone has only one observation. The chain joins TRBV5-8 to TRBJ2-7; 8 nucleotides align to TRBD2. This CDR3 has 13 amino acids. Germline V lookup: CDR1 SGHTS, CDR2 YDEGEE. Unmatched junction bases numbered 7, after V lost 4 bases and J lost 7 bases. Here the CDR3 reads CASSPRLAREQYF. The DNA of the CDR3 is TGTGCCAGCAGCCCGCGACTAGCGCGTGAGCAGTACTTC.

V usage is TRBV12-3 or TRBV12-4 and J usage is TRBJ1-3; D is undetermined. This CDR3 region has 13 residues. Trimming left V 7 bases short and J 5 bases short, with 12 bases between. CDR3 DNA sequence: TGTGCCAGCACCCTAATTGGCAGAAACACCATATATTTT. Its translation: CASTLIGRNTIYF.

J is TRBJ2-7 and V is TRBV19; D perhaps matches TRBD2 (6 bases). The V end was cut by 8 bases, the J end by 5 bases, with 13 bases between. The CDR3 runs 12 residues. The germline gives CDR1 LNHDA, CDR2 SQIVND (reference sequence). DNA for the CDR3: TGTGCCAGTGGGAGGCCAAGGGACGAGCAGTACTTC. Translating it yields CASGRPRDEQYF.